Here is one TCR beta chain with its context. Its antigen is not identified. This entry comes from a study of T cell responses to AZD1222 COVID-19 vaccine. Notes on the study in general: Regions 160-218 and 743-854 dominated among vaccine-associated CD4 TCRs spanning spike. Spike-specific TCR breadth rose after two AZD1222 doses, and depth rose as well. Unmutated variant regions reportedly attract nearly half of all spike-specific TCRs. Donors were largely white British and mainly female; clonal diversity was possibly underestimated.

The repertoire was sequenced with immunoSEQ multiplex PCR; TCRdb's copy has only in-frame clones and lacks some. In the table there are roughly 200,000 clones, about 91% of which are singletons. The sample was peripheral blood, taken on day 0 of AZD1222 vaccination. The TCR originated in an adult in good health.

The CDR3 sequence is CAWSVPVRSYEQYF. The CDR3 DNA follows: TGTGCCTGGAGTGTACCGGTCAGGTCCTACGAGCAGTACTTC. V and J are TRBV30 and TRBJ2-7; no clear D gene. CDR1 and CDR2 (germline): GTSNPN, SVGIG (reference sequence). The CDR3 is 14 residues long. V was shortened by 0 bases and J by 1 base, with 10 bases between the two germline ends.